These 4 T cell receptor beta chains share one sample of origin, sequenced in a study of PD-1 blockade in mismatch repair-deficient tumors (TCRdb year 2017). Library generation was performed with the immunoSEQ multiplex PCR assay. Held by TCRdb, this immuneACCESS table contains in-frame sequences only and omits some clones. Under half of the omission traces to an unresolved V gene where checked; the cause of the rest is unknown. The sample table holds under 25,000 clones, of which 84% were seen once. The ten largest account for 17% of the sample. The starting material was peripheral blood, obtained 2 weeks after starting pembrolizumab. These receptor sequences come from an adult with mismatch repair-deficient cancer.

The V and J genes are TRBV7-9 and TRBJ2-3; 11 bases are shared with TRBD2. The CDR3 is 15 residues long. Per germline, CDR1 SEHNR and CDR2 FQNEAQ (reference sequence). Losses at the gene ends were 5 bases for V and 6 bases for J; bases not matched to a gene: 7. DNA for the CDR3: TGTGCCAGCAGCACAACTAGCGGGAGATTGGATACGCAGTATTTT. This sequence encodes CASSTTSGRLDTQYF.

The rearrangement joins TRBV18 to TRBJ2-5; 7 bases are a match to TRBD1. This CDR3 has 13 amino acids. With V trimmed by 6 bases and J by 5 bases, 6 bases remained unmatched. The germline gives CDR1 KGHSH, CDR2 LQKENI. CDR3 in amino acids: CASSQGVSETQYF. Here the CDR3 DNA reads TGTGCCAGCTCCCAGGGGGTTTCTGAGACCCAGTACTTC.

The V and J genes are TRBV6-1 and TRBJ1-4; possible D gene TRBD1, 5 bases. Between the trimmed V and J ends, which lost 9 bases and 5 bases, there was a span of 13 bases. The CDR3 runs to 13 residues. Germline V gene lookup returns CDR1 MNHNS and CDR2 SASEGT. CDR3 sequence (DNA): TGTGCCAGTAACTCGGGGGAGAATGAAAAACTGTTTTTT. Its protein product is CASNSGENEKLFF.

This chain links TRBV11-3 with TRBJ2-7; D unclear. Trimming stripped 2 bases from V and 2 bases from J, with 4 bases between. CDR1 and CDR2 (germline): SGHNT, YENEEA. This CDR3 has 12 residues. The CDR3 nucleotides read TGTGCCAGCAGCTTAAATCCCTACGAGCAGTACTTC. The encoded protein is CASSLNPYEQYF.